A selection of T cell receptor beta chains follows, all from one sample in a study of T cell changes during pregnancy in multiple sclerosis. Data came from immunoSEQ multiplex PCR; TCRdb stores just in-frame clones and leaves some out. The table has about 22,000 clones, less than 95% seen once; the top ten hold approximately 0.71%. The sample here was CD4+ T cells from peripheral blood mononuclear cells, taken in the third trimester of pregnancy. The origin of the receptors is a female donor in good health, enrolled as a control in a pregnancy study. Both conserved end residues are part of each CDR3. D genes are given only for firm matches. Where a row states a size, it is once, few, many or the class of an expanded clone; other rows omit it.

TRBV6-6,TRBJ2-1,TRBD2,.,TGTGCCAGCAGTTCGGATAGCGGGGGGGCCTACAATGAGCAGTTCTTC,CASSSDSGGAYNEQFF
TRBV2,TRBJ2-5,.,.,TGTGCCAGCTGTGGAGTAAACCCACAAGAGACCCAGTACTTC,CASCGVNPQETQYF
TRBV15,TRBJ2-3,TRBD1,.,TGTGCCACCAGCAGAGCTCTTGGGACAGGAAGCACAGATACGCAGTATTTT,CATSRALGTGSTDTQYF
TRBV5-1,TRBJ1-4,TRBD1,.,TGCGCCAGCAGCGGGGGACAGCCTAATGAAAAACTGTTTTTT,CASSGGQPNEKLFF
TRBV10-2,TRBJ2-6,.,.,TGCGCCAGCAGTGAAGGCAGGGCAACCTCTGGGGCCAACGTCCTGACTTTC,CASSEGRATSGANVLTF
TRBV11-2,TRBJ2-5,.,.,TGTGCCAGCAGCTCCCTCGAGACCCAGTACTTC,CASSSLETQYF
TRBV9,TRBJ1-5,TRBD1,few,TGTGCCAGCAGCCCTACAGGGGCCGGCAATCAGCCCCAGCATTTT,CASSPTGAGNQPQHF
TRBV7-8,TRBJ1-2,TRBD1,.,TGTGCCATCCTCAGACAGGGGGCGGACTATGGCTACACCTTC,CAILRQGADYGYTF
TRBV19,TRBJ2-3,.,.,TGTGCCAGTAGTATAGTCCAGAAGACAGATACGCAGTATTTT,CASSIVQKTDTQYF
TRBV7-9,TRBJ2-5,.,.,TGTGCCAGCAGCTCCAATCAAGAGACCCAGTACTTC,CASSSNQETQYF
TRBV2,TRBJ1-4,.,.,TGTGCCAGCTTGCTTGAGGTTAATGAAAAACTGTTTTTT,CASLLEVNEKLFF
TRBV30,TRBJ1-3,.,.,TGTGCCTGGAGTTCAGGCTCTGGAAACACCATATATTTT,CAWSSGSGNTIYF
TRBV28,TRBJ2-5,TRBD2,.,TGTGCCAGCAGTCAGGCGGGACTAGCGATACTAGAGACCCAGTACTTC,CASSQAGLAILETQYF
TRBV6-5,TRBJ1-4,.,.,TGTGCCAGCAGTCAACAGGGTACTAATGAAAAACTGTTTTTT,CASSQQGTNEKLFF
TRBV4-2,TRBJ2-7,TRBD1,once,TGTGCCAGCAGCCAAGCCGGGACAGGGAGCTACGAGCAGTACTTC,CASSQAGTGSYEQYF
TRBV7-2,TRBJ2-1,.,.,TGTGCCAGCAGCTTACTAGGACAGTCGACCTACCTCTACAATGAGCAGTTCTTC,CASSLLGQSTYLYNEQFF
TRBV18,TRBJ2-1,.,.,TGTGCCAGCTCACCACAGAGACTGGGGGGTCCCAATGAGCAGTTCTTC,CASSPQRLGGPNEQFF
TRBV19,TRBJ1-5,TRBD1,.,TGTGCCAGTAGATACAGGGGAACCCAGCCCCAGCATTTT,CASRYRGTQPQHF
TRBV14,TRBJ1-6,.,.,TGTGCCAGCAGCCAAGGATTTGACAGTTATTCACCCCTCCACTTT,CASSQGFDSYSPLHF
TRBV7-7,TRBJ2-1,.,.,TGTGCTAGCAGCCCCCTGGGCAGGGGACCCTCTGAGCAGTTCTTC,CASSPLGRGPSEQFF
TRBV30,TRBJ1-1,.,few,TGTGCCTGGAGTGTGGGAGGGAACACTGAAGCTTTCTTT,CAWSVGGNTEAFF
TRBV29-1,TRBJ1-4,TRBD1,.,TGCAGCGTTCGACAGGGACGGACTAATGAAAAACTGTTTTTT,CSVRQGRTNEKLFF
TRBV11-2,TRBJ2-2,.,.,TGTGCCAGCAGCTCGAGGGACGGACAGCACACCGGGGAGCTGTTTTTT,CASSSRDGQHTGELFF
TRBV29-1,TRBJ1-1,.,.,TGCAGCGTTTTACAGCGAGGGACTGAAGCTTTCTTT,CSVLQRGTEAFF
TRBV19,TRBJ2-7,TRBD1,.,TGTGCCAGTAGTACCCGCAATGGACAGGGGTTCGACGAGCAGTACTTC,CASSTRNGQGFDEQYF
TRBV5-1,TRBJ1-4,.,.,TGCGCCAGCAGCTTGGGGAGCGGGGGTGGCAATGAAAAACTGTTTTTT,CASSLGSGGGNEKLFF
TRBV19,TRBJ1-1,.,.,TGTGCCAGTATCAAGGCGGGGGGCACTGAAGCTTTCTTT,CASIKAGGTEAFF
TRBV9,TRBJ2-1,TRBD2,.,TGTGCCAGCAGCGTAGCCAGCGGGAGGGCCGGGGAGCAGTTCTTC,CASSVASGRAGEQFF
TRBV9,TRBJ1-5,.,.,TGTGCCAGCAGCGTGGGGGCGGGTGGCCAGCCCCAGCATTTT,CASSVGAGGQPQHF
TRBV29-1,TRBJ2-5,.,.,TGCAGCGTTGAGAAAGCGCAGTACCAAGAGACCCAGTACTTC,CSVEKAQYQETQYF
TRBV11-2,TRBJ1-2,TRBD1,.,TGTGCCAGCAGCCCAGGGGGGTATGGCTACACCTTC,CASSPGGYGYTF
TRBV6-6,TRBJ2-5,.,.,TGTGCCAGCACCCCACTGATCAGGGGATGGGAGACCCAGTACTTC,CASTPLIRGWETQYF
TRBV28,TRBJ2-7,.,.,TGTGCCAGCAGTTTAAGGGCTAGCGAGTCCTACGAGCAGTACTTC,CASSLRASESYEQYF
TRBV19,TRBJ1-4,TRBD1,once,TGTGCCAGTAGTGCTCCGGGACAGCTATATGAAAAACTGTTTTTT,CASSAPGQLYEKLFF
TRBV6-1,TRBJ2-7,TRBD1,.,TGTGCCAGCAGGACTACGACAGGGGGGGCCTACGAGCAGTACTTC,CASRTTTGGAYEQYF
TRBV4-3,TRBJ1-6,TRBD1,.,TGCGCCAGCAGCCCTAACAGGGGAAGTAATTCACCCCTCCACTTT,CASSPNRGSNSPLHF
TRBV7-2,TRBJ1-5,.,once,TGTGCCAGCAGCCCGGGGGGGGTTGGGCCCCAGCATTTT,CASSPGGVGPQHF
TRBV5-8,TRBJ2-5,.,.,TGTGCCAGCAGCTTCAGGGGACAAGAGACCCAGTACTTC,CASSFRGQETQYF
TRBV19,TRBJ1-3,.,.,TGTGCCAGTAGTACAGGAGGGACTGGAAACACCATATATTTT,CASSTGGTGNTIYF
TRBV6-6,TRBJ1-2,.,.,TGTGCCAGCACCCTAGGGGCAGACTATGGCTACACCTTC,CASTLGADYGYTF
TRBV9,TRBJ2-2,.,.,TGTGCCAGCAGCCCTCGTGAGCGGCTGAACACCGGGGAGCTGTTTTTT,CASSPRERLNTGELFF
TRBV16,TRBJ1-1,.,.,TGTGCCAGCAGCCAAAAACGCGCCAGGGGCGATGAAGCTTTCTTT,CASSQKRARGDEAFF
TRBV10-3,TRBJ1-6,.,.,TGTGCCTCCCGTATGAGCTCCTATAATTCACCCCTCCACTTT,CASRMSSYNSPLHF
TRBV19,TRBJ2-3,.,.,TGTGCCAGTAGTATAGCAACAGATACGCAGTATTTT,CASSIATDTQYF
TRBV6-6,TRBJ2-3,TRBD2,.,TGTGCCAGCAGCCGGACTAGCGGGAGGGGGGCAGATACGCAGTATTTT,CASSRTSGRGADTQYF
TRBV4-2,TRBJ1-2,TRBD1,few,TGTGCCAGCAGCCAAGATCTCGAGGGGGCCCGACGCACCTTC,CASSQDLEGARRTF
TRBV5-4,TRBJ2-4,.,.,TGTGCCAGCAGCTTGGGGGCGCCCCGGGTAGGGGACATTCAGTACTTC,CASSLGAPRVGDIQYF
TRBV13,TRBJ1-1,.,.,TGTGCCAGCAGCCCTCGGAGGCGCCAGGACACTGAAGCTTTCTTT,CASSPRRRQDTEAFF
TRBV11-2,TRBJ1-6,TRBD1,.,TGTGCCAGCAGCCTATTCTACCCGGGACAGAGCTCCTATAATTCACCCCTCCACTTT,CASSLFYPGQSSYNSPLHF
TRBV29-1,TRBJ2-7,.,.,TGCAGCGTTGGCGGGATTTTCGAGCAGTACTTC,CSVGGIFEQYF
TRBV27,TRBJ2-1,TRBD2,.,TGTGCCAGCAGTCCCCGACTAGCCCGCCTCTACAATGAGCAGTTCTTC,CASSPRLARLYNEQFF
TRBV5-1,TRBJ2-4,.,once,TGCGCCAGCAGCTTGGACGGGAACATTCAGTACTTC,CASSLDGNIQYF
TRBV10-3,TRBJ1-2,TRBD1,.,TGTGCCATCAGTAAAGGACAGGGCGTCTGGGGAGACTATGGCTACACCTTC,CAISKGQGVWGDYGYTF
TRBV14,TRBJ1-6,.,.,TGTGCCAGCAGCCAAGTTGGGGGGGCGCTTAATTCACCCCTCCACTTT,CASSQVGGALNSPLHF
TRBV5-6,TRBJ1-1,TRBD1,.,TGTGCCAGCAGCAAGTGGGACAGAAACACTGAAGCTTTCTTT,CASSKWDRNTEAFF
TRBV4-3,TRBJ1-4,.,.,TGCGCCAGCAGCGAGGATATGGGGGGGAGAACTAATGAAAAACTGTTTTTT,CASSEDMGGRTNEKLFF
TRBV5-1,TRBJ2-7,TRBD1,.,TGCGCCAGCAGCTCCTCCGGGACAGGGGACGAGCAGTACTTC,CASSSSGTGDEQYF
TRBV9,TRBJ1-1,.,.,TGTGCCAGCAGCGTACAGGGAGGGTCGAACACTGAAGCTTTCTTT,CASSVQGGSNTEAFF
TRBV9,TRBJ1-3,.,.,TGTGCCAGCAGCGTCGGGAAGAATGGAAACACCATATATTTT,CASSVGKNGNTIYF
TRBV9,TRBJ2-5,TRBD2,.,TGTGCCAGCGGGCGGGAGGGGCCAGAGACCCAGTACTTC,CASGREGPETQYF